The next 26 T cell receptor beta chains were all read from a single sample in a study of blood T cell repertoires in COVID-19. Assay: immunoSEQ multiplex PCR; the TCRdb copy retains only in-frame clones and omits some. The sample has about 140,000 clones, approximately 83% seen once. The material sequenced was peripheral blood. Source of these receptors: a woman aged 55-75 years with acute or convalescent COVID-19.

The rearrangement links TRBV27 to TRBJ2-7, with a weak D call TRBD2 (6 bases). The CDR3 has 13 amino acids. The ends were cut back, 8 bases at V and 6 bases at J, with 17 bases in the middle. CDR1 is MNHEY, CDR2 SMNVEV, per germline (reference sequence). The CDR3 nucleotides read TGTGCCAGCGAGTCGGGACTGGGTGGCGAGCAGTACTTC. Its protein is CASESGLGGEQYF.

The chain uses TRBV20-1 and TRBJ2-7; D remains unclear. Deletions cut 5 bases from V and 3 bases from J, with 8 bases between. Germline V gene data show CDR1 as DFQATT and CDR2 as SNEGSKA (reference sequence). The CDR3 is 11 amino acids. The CDR3: CSASNNYEQYF. Here the CDR3 DNA reads TGCAGTGCTTCGAACAACTACGAGCAGTACTTC.

This clone was picked up a small number of times. The V and J genes are TRBV5-5 and TRBJ1-6; D call uncertain. The CDR3 has 16 amino acids. V was trimmed by 0 bases and J by 8 bases, leaving 15 bases between them. Germline CDR1 reads SGHKS; CDR2 reads YYEKEE (reference sequence). This CDR3 reads CASSLGAAPEDSPLHF. DNA for the CDR3: TGTGCCAGCAGCTTGGGGGCAGCTCCGGAGGATTCACCCCTCCACTTT.

V is TRBV3-1 (or the pseudogene TRBV3-2) and J is TRBJ1-2, with a possible D match to TRBD1 (5 bases). This CDR3 contains 14 residues. The germline gives CDR1 LGHDT, CDR2 YNNKEL (reference sequence). V was clipped by 8 bases and J by 8 bases, with 21 bases between them. The chain's CDR3 is CASGPGQGDFGYTF. The CDR3 coding sequence is TGTGCCAGCGGACCCGGGCAGGGCGACTTCGGCTACACCTTC.

V and J are TRBV13 and TRBJ1-2; 7 nucleotides agree with TRBD1. The CDR3 is 16 residues long. Germline CDR1 and CDR2: PRHDT and FYEKMQ (reference sequence). J was trimmed by 5 bases and V by 4 bases; bases with no gene match: 13. The CDR3 is CASSSRNKETGYGYTF. The CDR3 DNA is TGTGCCAGCAGCTCACGCAATAAAGAGACAGGGTATGGCTACACCTTC.

The chain links TRBV4-3 to TRBJ1-4; 11 positions agree with TRBD1. V trimming: 0 bases; J trimming: 7 bases; junction bases outside the gene matches: 4. The CDR3 is 16 amino acids. Germline CDR1 and CDR2: LGHNA and YSLEER. The CDR3: CASSQEGTGGGEKLFF. CDR3 nucleotide sequence: TGCGCCAGCAGCCAAGAGGGGACAGGGGGGGGTGAAAAACTGTTTTTT.

This clone has a handful of counts. The CDR3 spells CAIGTSGGQNNEQFF. The CDR3 coding sequence is TGTGCCATCGGGACTAGCGGGGGACAAAACAATGAGCAGTTCTTC. The chain uses TRBV10-3 and TRBJ2-1, with 14 bases fitting TRBD2. Trimming cost V 8 bases and J 5 bases; bases outside gene matches: 5. There are 15 residues in the CDR3. Looked up from germline, CDR1 is ENHRY and CDR2 is SYGVKD.

This chain links TRBV29-1 with TRBJ2-3; 8 bases agree with TRBD2. This CDR3 comprises 15 residues. J gave up 1 base and V 1 base, and 4 bases lay outside the gene matches. Germline CDR1 is SQVTM and CDR2 is ANQGSEA. CDR3 residues: CSVEALAGGTDTQYF. For the CDR3, the DNA is TGCAGCGTTGAAGCCCTAGCGGGTGGCACAGATACGCAGTATTTT.

This chain joins TRBV21-1 and TRBJ2-5; the table names TRBD2, a call not compared with the DNA. TRBV21-1 is deemed a pseudogene. This CDR3 contains 18 residues. For the CDR3, the DNA is TGTGCCAGCAGCAAAAGACACAGAACTGACGGGGTTAAAGAGACCCAGTACTTC. It codes for CASSKRHRTDGVKETQYF.

The rearrangement links TRBV7-3 to TRBJ2-3; D gene ambiguous. Trimming left V 2 bases short and J 7 bases short, with 10 bases between. The length of the CDR3 is 13 residues. Germline loops: CDR1 SGHTA, CDR2 FQGTGA. In nucleotides, the CDR3 is TGTGCCAGCAGCTTACAACAGTACAATACGCAGTATTTT. Protein: CASSLQQYNTQYF.

The chain combines TRBV18 with TRBJ1-5; weak D call: TRBD1 (6 bases). The V end was cut by 3 bases, the J end by 6 bases, with 12 bases between. Germline V gene sequence: CDR1 KGHSH, CDR2 LQKENI. The CDR3 totals 14 residues. The CDR3 sequence is CASSPGQITQPQHF. The CDR3 DNA is TGTGCCAGCTCACCCGGACAGATAACTCAGCCCCAGCATTTT.

This clone was counted once. The genes are TRBV29-1 and TRBJ1-4; D is unresolved. The CDR3 sequence is 14 residues long. Trimming shortened V by 0 bases and J by 8 bases, and 13 bases separated the two germline ends. The germline V gene encodes CDR1 SQVTM and CDR2 ANQGSEA. This CDR3 reads CSVEDTGDREKLFF. CDR3 bases: TGCAGCGTTGAAGATACCGGGGATCGCGAAAAACTGTTTTTT.

The chain recombines TRBV5-5 with TRBJ2-5, with 8 bases aligning to TRBD1. The CDR3 has 15 residues. The V and J ends lost 4 bases and 5 bases, in that order; junction bases with no gene match: 10. The germline gives CDR1 SGHKS, CDR2 YYEKEE (reference sequence). CDR3 coding DNA: TGTGCCAGCAGCGACGGGACAGGCCACATGGAGACCCAGTACTTC. Residues: CASSDGTGHMETQYF.

This chain connects TRBV29-1 to TRBJ1-2, with a possible D match to TRBD1 (6 bases). The CDR3 runs 12 residues. CDR1 is SQVTM, CDR2 ANQGSEA, per germline. V was shortened by 6 bases and J by 8 bases, with 16 bases between the two germline ends. CDR3 in DNA: TGCAGCGTCGGCGAGGGGGTTGACGGCTACACCTTC. Translation gives CSVGEGVDGYTF.

This rearrangement joins TRBV7-2 to TRBJ2-7, with D perhaps TRBD1 (5 bases). This CDR3 spans 14 amino acids. Germline-derived CDR1 and CDR2 are SGHTA and FQGNSA. Trimming removed 5 bases from V and 1 base from J, with 12 bases in between. CDR3 amino acids: CASSGAQGSYEQYF. CDR3 bases: TGTGCCAGCAGCGGGGCGCAGGGTTCCTACGAGCAGTACTTC.

This chain joins TRBV5-5 and TRBJ1-1; D gene ambiguous. The V end was cut by 2 bases, the J end by 3 bases, with 8 bases between. The CDR3 covers 13 residues. Per the germline V gene, CDR1 is SGHKS and CDR2 is YYEKEE (reference sequence). The CDR3 DNA reads as TGTGCCAGCAGCTTCCGGAGCGACACTGAAGCTTTCTTT. As protein: CASSFRSDTEAFF. Drawing the rest from reference TRBV5-5 and TRBJ1-1, the complete variable domain is DAGVTQSPTHLIKTRGQQVTLRCSPISGHKSVSWYQQVLGQGPQFIFQYYEKEERGRGNFPDRFSARQFPNYSSELNVNALLLGDSALYLCASSFRSDTEAFFGQGTRLTVV.

The chain recombines TRBV7-9 with TRBJ2-2; 8 bases agree with TRBD2. The CDR3 is 14 amino acids. Trimming took 3 bases from V and 3 from J; bases not matched to a gene: 0. The germline V gene encodes CDR1 SEHNR and CDR2 FQNEAQ (reference sequence). In DNA, the CDR3 is TGTGCCAGCAGCTTCGGGAGGGACACCGGGGAGCTGTTTTTT. Its translation: CASSFGRDTGELFF.

This rearrangement joins TRBV18 to TRBJ2-7; 10 nucleotides match TRBD1. The CDR3 covers 16 residues. Losses at the gene ends were 0 bases for V and 3 bases for J; bases not matched to a gene: 5. The germline CDR1 and CDR2 sequences are KGHSH and LQKENI. The CDR3 DNA reads as TGTGCCAGCTCACCACCCGGGACAGGGGTCGGCTACGAGCAGTACTTC. Its protein is CASSPPGTGVGYEQYF.

A single count supports this clone. The V gene is TRBV28, the J gene TRBJ1-1, with 7 bases that match TRBD1. The V gene's germline CDR1 is MDHEN and CDR2 SYDVKM. J gave up 4 bases and V 7 bases, and 9 bases lay outside the gene matches. This CDR3 comprises 14 residues. CDR3 loop: CASTPGGRATEAFF. Here the CDR3 DNA reads TGTGCCAGCACCCCAGGGGGTCGGGCCACTGAAGCTTTCTTT.

This clone came up once. This rearrangement joins TRBV18 to TRBJ2-1; no firm D call. CDR1 is KGHSH and CDR2 is LQKENI in the germline V gene. The CDR3 spans 11 residues. The V and J ends lost 2 bases and 10 bases respectively, with 6 bases between them. The CDR3 DNA sequence: TGTGCCAGCTCACCATTAGAGGAGCAGTTCTTC. Translation: CASSPLEEQFF.

This CDR3 is CASSLGTSGRDEQYF. CDR3 sequence (DNA): TGTGCCAGCAGCTTAGGAACTAGCGGGAGGGACGAGCAGTACTTC. This chain links TRBV11-2 with TRBJ2-7; TRBD2 aligns across 13 bases. The germline V gene has CDR1 SGHAT and CDR2 FQNNGV. The CDR3 extends over 15 amino acids. Germline trimming cut 1 base from V and 5 bases from J; bases unmatched to any gene: 2.

This chain uses TRBV12-3 or TRBV12-4 with TRBJ1-2, with a possible D match to TRBD1 (5 bases). The CDR3 has 13 amino acids. Trimming left V 3 bases short and J 6 bases short, with 11 bases between. CDR3 residues: CASSLRRGNGYTF. CDR3 DNA sequence: TGTGCCAGCAGTTTGAGGAGGGGAAATGGCTACACCTTC.

This clone was found a few times. This rearrangement joins TRBV19 to TRBJ2-3; D unresolved. Trimming cost V 3 bases and J 8 bases, with 15 bases left between them. The CDR3 runs 14 residues. The V gene's germline CDR1 is LNHDA and CDR2 SQIVND (reference sequence). The CDR3 is CASSIEASRSTQYF. The DNA for the CDR3 is TGTGCCAGTAGTATTGAGGCGAGTCGCTCTACGCAGTATTTT.

The chain joins TRBV7-3 to TRBJ2-2; possibly TRBD2 for D (6 bases). Germline CDR1 reads SGHTA; CDR2 reads FQGTGA. The CDR3 consists of 14 residues. V was shortened by 5 bases and J by 6 bases, with 13 bases between the two germline ends. The CDR3 is CASSGGTHAGELFF. CDR3 DNA sequence: TGTGCCAGCAGCGGAGGGACTCACGCCGGGGAGCTGTTTTTT.

This clone was seen a handful of times. This chain links TRBV7-9 with TRBJ2-7, with 8 bases fitting TRBD2. Trimming removed 4 bases from V and 4 bases from J; junction bases left unmatched: 9. The CDR3 consists of 15 residues. Per germline, CDR1 SEHNR and CDR2 FQNEAQ (reference sequence). The CDR3 DNA reads as TGTGCCAGCAGCTCCGGGGCTAGCGGGTTATACGAGCAGTACTTC. Translation: CASSSGASGLYEQYF.

This chain uses TRBV3-1 (or the pseudogene TRBV3-2) with TRBJ2-1; D ambiguous. The CDR3 is 12 residues long. V gave up 1 base and J gave up 5 bases, with 3 bases separating them. Germline V gene lookup returns CDR1 LGHDT and CDR2 YNNKEL (reference sequence). CDR3 sequence (DNA): TGTGCCAGCAGCCAAGTTAACAATGAGCAGTTCTTC. The encoded protein is CASSQVNNEQFF.